This T cell receptor beta chain derives from a study of response to subunit inactivated influenza vaccine. Study results and caveats: The authors offered the suggestion that each seasonal influenza vaccination recruits few new T cells.

V shed 5 bases, J shed 1 base, and the junction held 11 bases outside the gene matches. The germline gives CDR1 SGHVS, CDR2 FNYEAQ. The CDR3 is 17 residues long. MiXCR was run by TCRdb on the RT-PCR reads, yielding one entry per CDR3 protein. The repertoire holds about 580,000 distinct CDR3 sequences, 12% to 15% seen once, with around 10% in the top ten. With regard to this clonotype: Antigen: not known.

Specimen: PBMCs from blood, collected 11 to 12 days after vaccination. The source is a man over 45 who received an inactivated influenza vaccine. The V call is TRBV7-6, the J call TRBJ2-3, with 8 bases that match TRBD2. The CDR3 bases are TGTGCCAGCAGCCGACGAGGAGCGGGGGCCCGCACAGATACGCAGTATTTT. Translation: CASSRRGAGARTDTQYF.